The 5 T cell receptor beta chains below were found in one sample sequenced in a study of shared clonotypes between healthy human individuals. Sequenced by immunoSEQ multiplex PCR; TCRdb stores in-frame clones only, minus some. The sample lists about a million clones, 60% to 85% seen once, with more than 0.85% in the top ten. Material: memory CD4+ T cells from PBMCs. Subset given: CD45RA-negative fraction. The receptor set was obtained from a man between 18 and 29 years old in good health. Some clones in this sample may be carry-over from other donors' samples.

This clone was recorded at least ten times. The chain is built from TRBV15 and TRBJ2-3, with D perhaps matching TRBD2 (6 bases). V lost 1 base and J 2 bases, leaving 13 bases between the germline ends. The V gene's germline CDR1 is LNHNV and CDR2 YYDKDF (reference sequence). CDR3 size: 16 residues. The CDR3 protein is CATSRGASEDTDTQYF. The CDR3 coding sequence is TGTGCCACCAGCAGAGGGGCTAGCGAAGACACAGATACGCAGTATTTT.

V is TRBV5-4 and J is TRBJ2-3; 16 bases map to TRBD2. The CDR3 is 18 residues long. Germline CDR1 reads SGHNT; CDR2 reads YYREEE (reference sequence). With 2 bases clipped from V and 4 bases from J, the junction kept 7 bases outside the gene matches. CDR3 DNA sequence: TGTGCCAGCAGCTTCGGGACTAGCGGGAGGGCCAGCTCAGATACGCAGTATTTT. Protein product: CASSFGTSGRASSDTQYF.

This chain connects TRBV5-8 to TRBJ1-4; D is unclear. Trimming pared 4 bases from V and 8 bases from J, leaving 12 bases between. CDR3 length: 13 residues. The germline V gene has CDR1 SGHTS and CDR2 YDEGEE. This CDR3 reads CASSLRRAEKLFF. The CDR3 bases are TGTGCCAGCAGCCTACGGAGGGCGGAAAAACTGTTTTTT.

The rearrangement joins TRBV5-6 to TRBJ1-2; D not resolved. V lost 2 bases to trimming and J lost 6 bases, with 8 bases between them. Germline lookup yields CDR1 SGHDT and CDR2 YYEEEE. The CDR3 loop spans 12 amino acids. The CDR3 here is CASSFGRHGYTF. CDR3 coding DNA: TGTGCCAGCAGCTTCGGGAGGCATGGCTACACCTTC.

The chain is built from TRBV10-3 and TRBJ1-4; D gene ambiguous. Trimming took off 10 bases at V and 0 bases at J, with 21 bases between the two ends. Germline V lookup: CDR1 ENHRY, CDR2 SYGVKD. This CDR3 has 17 residues. In DNA, the CDR3 is TGTGCCACCTCTAAGACACCTACTGAAGCAACTAATGAAAAACTGTTTTTT. It is translated as CATSKTPTEATNEKLFF.